One T cell receptor (beta chain) is described in this entry. Antigen specificity is unknown. Within the sample, other DNA sequences also encode this same CDR3. Only in-frame clones appear in the TCRdb table, and some are missing; sequencing was by immunoSEQ multiplex PCR. The table lists 560,000 or so clones, approximately 96% of them singletons. The CDR3 spans 16 residues. Germline CDR1 reads MNHEY; CDR2 reads SMNVEV (reference sequence). Trimming took 4 bases from V and 6 from J; bases not matched to a gene: 4. Positively selected for CCR7, the CD45RO-negative cells used as naive CD8 cells excluded terminally differentiated effector memory CD45RA+ cells. There were only Caucasian adults among the donors, and all lived in Nashville, Tennessee. This entry comes from a study of shared clonotypes between healthy human individuals. General study points: Genetic and exposure-history diversity was limited by the few donors. Clonotypes shared by all four donors outscored non-shared clonotypes in generation probability. Incompleteness in sorted-subset sequencing, despite large depth, was shown by rarefaction.

The receptor's source is a woman in her 30s in good health. Specimen: naive CD8+ T cells sorted from blood. The V gene is TRBV27, the J gene TRBJ2-1; 15 nucleotides match TRBD2. CDR3 loop: CASSSRTSGRGNEQFF. In DNA, the CDR3 is TGTGCCAGCAGTTCTAGGACTAGCGGGAGGGGCAATGAGCAGTTCTTC.